This T cell receptor beta chain was profiled in a study of blood T cells in healthy people across ages. A J-beta primer mix and a sample-barcoded 5' primer were used in a second PCR of about 6 to 12 cycles. TCRdb fed the 5' RACE reads into MiXCR, producing one record per CDR3 protein. The table shows roughly 730,000 distinct CDR3 sequences, with roughly three fifths occurring only once. The individuals who served as donors were healthy Caucasians living in Russia, aged roughly 6 to 100. This clonotype has a handful of counts. Between the trimmed V and J ends, which lost 1 base and 4 bases, there was a span of 8 bases. CDR3 length: 15 amino acids. Germline-derived CDR1 and CDR2 are SGHTA and FQGNSA.

This clonotype was sampled from a middle-aged man in good health. This rearrangement joins TRBV7-2 to TRBJ2-6; D might be TRBD2 (5 bases). Sequenced input: blood. CDR3 residues: CASSLELAGANVLTF. CDR3 sequence (DNA): TGTGCCAGCAGCTTAGAGCTAGCCGGGGCCAACGTCCTGACTTTC.